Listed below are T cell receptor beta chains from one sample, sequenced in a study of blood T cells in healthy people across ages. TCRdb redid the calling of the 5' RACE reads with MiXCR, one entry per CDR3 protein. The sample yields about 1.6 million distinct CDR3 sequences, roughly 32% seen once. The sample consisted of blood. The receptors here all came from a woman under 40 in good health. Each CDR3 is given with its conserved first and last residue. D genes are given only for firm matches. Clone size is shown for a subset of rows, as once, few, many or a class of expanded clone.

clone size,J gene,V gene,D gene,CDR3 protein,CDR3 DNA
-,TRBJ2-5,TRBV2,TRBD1,CASSKGQGGQETQYF,TGTGCCAGCAGTAAGGGACAGGGGGGCCAAGAGACCCAGTACTTC
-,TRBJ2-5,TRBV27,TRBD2,CASSGLPSGRQETQYF,TGTGCCAGCAGTGGGTTACCTAGCGGGAGACAGGAGACCCAGTACTTC
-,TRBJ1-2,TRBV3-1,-,CANSQGEGYNYGYTF,TGTGCCAACAGCCAGGGAGAAGGATATAACTATGGCTACACCTTC
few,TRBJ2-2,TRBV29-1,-,CSVEEAGATGELFF,TGCAGCGTTGAGGAAGCGGGCGCAACCGGGGAGCTGTTTTTT
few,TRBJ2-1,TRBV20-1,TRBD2,CSAPTTSGSYNEQFF,TGCAGTGCACCAACCACTAGCGGGAGTTACAATGAGCAGTTCTTC
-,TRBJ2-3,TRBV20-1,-,CSARKPDTQYF,TGCAGTGCGCGAAAGCCCGATACGCAGTATTTT
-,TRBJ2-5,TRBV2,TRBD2,CASSIGGEQETQYF,TGTGCCAGCAGTATCGGGGGGGAACAGGAGACCCAGTACTTC
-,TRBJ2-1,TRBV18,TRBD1,CASSLLPGQGSRTNEQFF,TGTGCCAGCTCACTGTTGCCGGGACAGGGATCCCGAACCAATGAGCAGTTCTTC
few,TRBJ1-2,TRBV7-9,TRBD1,CASFTGQGVFVGGYTF,TGTGCCAGCTTTACGGGACAGGGGGTATTTGTGGGCGGCTACACCTTC
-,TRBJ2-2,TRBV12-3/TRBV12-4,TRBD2,CASKLAGNTGELFF,TGTGCCAGCAAACTAGCGGGGAACACCGGGGAGCTGTTTTTT
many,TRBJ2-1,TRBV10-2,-,CASRSSPYNEQFF,TGCGCCAGCAGATCAAGTCCCTACAATGAGCAGTTCTTC
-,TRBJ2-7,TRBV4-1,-,CASSRGRGGFIEQYF,TGCGCCAGCAGCCGAGGACGTGGGGGTTTTATCGAGCAGTACTTC
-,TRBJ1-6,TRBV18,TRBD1,CASSPAGQLDNSPLHF,TGTGCCAGCTCACCGGCGGGACAGCTCGATAATTCACCCCTCCACTTT
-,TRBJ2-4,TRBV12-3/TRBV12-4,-,CASSLVDSLAKNIQYF,TGTGCCAGCAGTTTAGTGGACTCCCTAGCCAAAAACATTCAGTACTTC
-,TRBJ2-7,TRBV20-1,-,CSARQYEQYF,TGCAGTGCTAGACAGTACGAGCAGTACTTC
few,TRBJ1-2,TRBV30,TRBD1,CAWSRGTGDFGYTF,TGTGCCTGGAGTAGGGGGACAGGGGATTTTGGCTACACCTTC
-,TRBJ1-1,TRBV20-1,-,CSARGKGAPRRNTEAFF,TGCAGTGCTAGAGGGAAAGGGGCCCCCAGAAGGAACACTGAAGCTTTCTTT
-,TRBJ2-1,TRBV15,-,CATSRDLGIEQFF,TGTGCCACCAGCAGAGATCTGGGTATTGAGCAGTTCTTC
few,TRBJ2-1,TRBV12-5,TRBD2,CASGSPTSGSYNEQFF,TGTGCTAGTGGTTCACCTACTAGCGGCTCCTACAATGAGCAGTTCTTC
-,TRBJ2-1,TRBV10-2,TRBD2,CASSVGGLADDGEQFF,TGCGCCAGCAGTGTTGGGGGACTAGCGGATGATGGTGAGCAGTTCTTC
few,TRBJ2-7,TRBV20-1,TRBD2,CSASLLAGSREQYF,TGCAGTGCATCCCTACTAGCGGGATCAAGGGAGCAGTACTTC
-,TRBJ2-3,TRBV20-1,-,CSAKGHRDTDTQYF,TGCAGTGCTAAGGGTCACCGCGACACAGATACGCAGTATTTT
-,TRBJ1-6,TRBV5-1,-,CASSTSQGEYSPLHF,TGTGCCAGCAGCACCTCACAGGGAGAATACTCACCCCTCCACTTT
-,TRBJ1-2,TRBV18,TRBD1,CASSPPTGYIYGYTF,TGTGCCAGCTCACCCCCGACAGGGTATATCTATGGCTACACCTTC
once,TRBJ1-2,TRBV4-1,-,CASSQESGQNYGYTF,TGCGCCAGCAGCCAAGAGTCCGGGCAGAACTATGGCTACACCTTC
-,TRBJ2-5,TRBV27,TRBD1,CASTQRDRRRETQYF,TGTGCCAGCACCCAAAGGGACAGGCGGCGTGAGACCCAGTACTTC
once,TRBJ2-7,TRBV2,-,CASRKVGQGLSHEQYF,TGTGCCAGCAGGAAGGTCGGACAGGGACTATCCCACGAGCAGTACTTC
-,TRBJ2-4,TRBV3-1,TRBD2,CASSHQGSGWREGRWEEQYF,TGTGCCAGCAGCCACCAGGGATCTGGGTGGCGGGAGGGCCGGTGGGAAGAGCAGTACTTC
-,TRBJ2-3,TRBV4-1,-,CVSSQDSRWDTQYF,TGCGTCAGCAGCCAAGACTCTCGGTGGGATACGCAGTATTTT
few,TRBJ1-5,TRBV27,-,CASRQGENQPQHF,TGTGCCAGCAGACAGGGAGAAAATCAGCCCCAGCATTTT
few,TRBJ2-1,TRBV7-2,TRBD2,CASSINPGLAEQFF,TGTGCCAGCAGCATTAACCCGGGACTAGCGGAGCAGTTCTTC
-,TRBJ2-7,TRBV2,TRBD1,CASSEDRGAQPRYF,TGTGCCAGCAGTGAAGACAGGGGAGCCCAACCCCGGTACTTC
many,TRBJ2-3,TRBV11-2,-,CASSLDGGPDTQYF,TGTGCCAGCAGCTTAGATGGAGGACCAGATACGCAGTATTTT
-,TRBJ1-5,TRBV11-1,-,CASSLRGLPGQPQHF,TGTGCCAGCAGCTTACGAGGGTTACCTGGTCAGCCCCAGCATTTT
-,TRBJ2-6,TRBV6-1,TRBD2,CASSPYGVAGEGANVLTF,TGTGCCAGCAGTCCCTATGGAGTAGCGGGAGAGGGGGCCAACGTCCTGACTTTC
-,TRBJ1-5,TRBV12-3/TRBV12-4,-,CASRDGPNNQPQHF,TGTGCCAGCAGGGACGGACCGAACAATCAGCCCCAGCATTTT
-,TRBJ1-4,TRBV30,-,CAWSVAGATNEKLFF,TGTGCCTGGAGTGTTGCGGGAGCAACTAATGAAAAACTGTTTTTT
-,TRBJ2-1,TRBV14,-,CASSQEPGSGYNEQFF,TGTGCCAGCAGCCAAGAGCCAGGGTCAGGCTACAATGAGCAGTTCTTC
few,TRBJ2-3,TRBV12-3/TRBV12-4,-,CASRWDSTDTQYF,TGTGCCAGCAGATGGGACAGCACAGATACGCAGTATTTT
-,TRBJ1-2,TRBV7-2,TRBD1,CASSTRSRQGLGYTF,TGTGCCAGCAGCACCCGGTCCAGACAGGGTCTTGGCTACACCTTC
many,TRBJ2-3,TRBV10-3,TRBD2,CAISEPGLAGTDTQYF,TGTGCCATCAGTGAGCCGGGACTAGCGGGCACAGATACGCAGTATTTT
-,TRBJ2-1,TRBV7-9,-,CASSFPTPINEQFF,TGTGCCAGCAGCTTTCCGACCCCAATCAATGAGCAGTTCTTC
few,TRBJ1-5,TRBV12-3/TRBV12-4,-,CASSKEIINQPQHF,TGTGCCAGCAGTAAAGAGATCATAAATCAGCCCCAGCATTTT
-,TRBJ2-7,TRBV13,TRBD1,CASSEDRRTYEQYF,TGTGCCAGCAGCGAGGACAGGCGAACCTACGAGCAGTACTTC
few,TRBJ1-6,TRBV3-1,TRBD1,CASRDRANSPLHF,TGTGCCAGCCGGGACAGGGCCAATTCACCCCTCCACTTT
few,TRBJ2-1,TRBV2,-,CASPPRDSISYNEQFF,TGTGCCAGCCCTCCTAGGGACTCAATTTCCTACAATGAGCAGTTCTTC
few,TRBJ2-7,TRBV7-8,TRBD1,CASSLASPGQGSYEQYF,TGTGCCAGCAGCTTAGCATCGCCGGGACAGGGCTCCTACGAGCAGTACTTC
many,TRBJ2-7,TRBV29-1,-,CSVEDTSYEQYF,TGCAGCGTTGAAGACACATCCTACGAGCAGTACTTC
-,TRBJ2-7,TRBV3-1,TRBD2,CASSPLGEGPVEQYF,TGTGCCAGCAGCCCCCTGGGGGAGGGCCCTGTCGAGCAGTACTTC